This TCR beta chain was retrieved from a study of T cells in Graves' hyperthyroidism and ophthalmopathy. Findings and limits, study-wide: Ophthalmopathy, which appeared later, was predicted by the model a median approximately 6.7 months before onset.

This clonotype appeared a few times. The antigen is unknown. Trimming removed 1 base from V and 0 bases from J, with 11 bases in between. CDR3 length: 17 amino acids. Germline V gene sequence: CDR1 KGHDR, CDR2 SFDVKD. Reasons for excluding patients were uncontrolled infection, other autoimmune disease, pregnancy or lactation. Amplified TCR beta CDR3 regions came from RNA transcripts. The study used the HTBI primer set for a first-round RT-PCR of the TCR CDR3. TCRdb fed the multiplex PCR reads into MiXCR, producing one record per CDR3 protein. The sample includes nearly 600,000 distinct CDR3 sequences, about 14% of them seen just once.

The chain combines TRBV24-1 with TRBJ2-2, with D perhaps matching TRBD2 (5 bases). The TCR sequence derives from a young woman with Graves' ophthalmopathy. Sequencing input: blood. The DNA of the CDR3 is TGTGCCACCAGTGATTTAGGAGGACGGTCGAACACCGGGGAGCTGTTTTTT. Translation gives CATSDLGGRSNTGELFF.